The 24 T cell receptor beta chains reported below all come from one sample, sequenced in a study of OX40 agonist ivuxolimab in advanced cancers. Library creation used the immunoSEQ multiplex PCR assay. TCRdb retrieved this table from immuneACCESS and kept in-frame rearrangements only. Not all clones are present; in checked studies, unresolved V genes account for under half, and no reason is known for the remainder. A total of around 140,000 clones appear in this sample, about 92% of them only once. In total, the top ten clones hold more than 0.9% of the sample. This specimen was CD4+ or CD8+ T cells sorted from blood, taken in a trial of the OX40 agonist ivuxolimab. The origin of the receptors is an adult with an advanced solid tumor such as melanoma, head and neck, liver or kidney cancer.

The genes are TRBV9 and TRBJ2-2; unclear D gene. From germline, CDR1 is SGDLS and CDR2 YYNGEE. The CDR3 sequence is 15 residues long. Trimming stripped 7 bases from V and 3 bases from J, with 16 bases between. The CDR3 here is CASGIGHQDTGELFF. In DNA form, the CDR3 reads TGTGCCAGCGGAATAGGCCACCAAGACACCGGGGAGCTGTTTTTT.

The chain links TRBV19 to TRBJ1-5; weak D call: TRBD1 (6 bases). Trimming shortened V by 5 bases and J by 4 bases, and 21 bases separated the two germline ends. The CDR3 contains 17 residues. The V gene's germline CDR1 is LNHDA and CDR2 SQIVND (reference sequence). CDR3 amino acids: CASSLSRQEGWNQPQHF. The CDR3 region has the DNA TGTGCCAGTAGTCTATCAAGACAGGAAGGATGGAATCAGCCCCAGCATTTT.

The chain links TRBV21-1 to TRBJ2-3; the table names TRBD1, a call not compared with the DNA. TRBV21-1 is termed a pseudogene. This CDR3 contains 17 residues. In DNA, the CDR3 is TGTGCCAGCCACGTTGATGATGCCGGGACAGCCACAGATACGCAGTATTTT. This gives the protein CASHVDDAGTATDTQYF.

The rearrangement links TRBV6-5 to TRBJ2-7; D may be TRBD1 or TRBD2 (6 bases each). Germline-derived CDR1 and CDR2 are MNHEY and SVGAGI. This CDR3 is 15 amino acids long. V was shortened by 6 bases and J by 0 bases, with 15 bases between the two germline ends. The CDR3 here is CASSPRRGSSYEQYF. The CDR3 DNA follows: TGTGCCAGCAGCCCCAGGAGGGGGAGCTCCTACGAGCAGTACTTC.

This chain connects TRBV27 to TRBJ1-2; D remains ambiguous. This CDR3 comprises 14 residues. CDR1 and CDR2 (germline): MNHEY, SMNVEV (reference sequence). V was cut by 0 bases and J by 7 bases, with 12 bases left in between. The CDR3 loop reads CASSLSSALGGYTF. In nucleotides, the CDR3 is TGTGCCAGCAGTTTATCGTCCGCCTTGGGTGGCTACACCTTC.

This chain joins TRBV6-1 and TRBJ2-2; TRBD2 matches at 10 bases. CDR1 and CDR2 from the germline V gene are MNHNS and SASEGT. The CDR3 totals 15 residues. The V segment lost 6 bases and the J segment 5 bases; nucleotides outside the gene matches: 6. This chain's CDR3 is CASRRAGGPTGELFF. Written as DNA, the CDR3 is TGTGCCAGCAGGCGAGCGGGAGGGCCAACCGGGGAGCTGTTTTTT.

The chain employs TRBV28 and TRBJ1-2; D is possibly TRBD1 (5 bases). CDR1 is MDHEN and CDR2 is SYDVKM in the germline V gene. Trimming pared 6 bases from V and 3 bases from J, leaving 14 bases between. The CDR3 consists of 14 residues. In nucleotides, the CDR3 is TGTGCCAGCAGCAGTTCGGGGGTCCACTATGGCTACACCTTC. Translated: CASSSSGVHYGYTF.

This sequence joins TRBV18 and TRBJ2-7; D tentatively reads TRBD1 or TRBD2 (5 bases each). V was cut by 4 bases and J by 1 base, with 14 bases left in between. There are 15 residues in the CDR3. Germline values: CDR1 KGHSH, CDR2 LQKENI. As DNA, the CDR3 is TGTGCCAGCTCACGGGACCGCGGATCTTCCTACGAGCAGTACTTC. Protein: CASSRDRGSSYEQYF.

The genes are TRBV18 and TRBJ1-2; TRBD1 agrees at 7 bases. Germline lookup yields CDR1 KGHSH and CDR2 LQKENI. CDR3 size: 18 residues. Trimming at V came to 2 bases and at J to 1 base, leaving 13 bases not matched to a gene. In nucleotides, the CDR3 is TGTGCCAGCTCACCAACCCGGGGACAGTTTGATGATAACTATGGCTACACCTTC. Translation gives CASSPTRGQFDDNYGYTF.

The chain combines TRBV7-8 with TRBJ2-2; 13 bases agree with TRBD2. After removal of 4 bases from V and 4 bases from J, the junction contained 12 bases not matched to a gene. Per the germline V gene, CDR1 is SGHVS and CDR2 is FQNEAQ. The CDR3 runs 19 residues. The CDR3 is CASSSGLAGAPWSTGELFF. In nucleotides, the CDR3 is TGTGCCAGCAGCTCCGGACTAGCGGGAGCCCCGTGGAGCACCGGGGAGCTGTTTTTT.

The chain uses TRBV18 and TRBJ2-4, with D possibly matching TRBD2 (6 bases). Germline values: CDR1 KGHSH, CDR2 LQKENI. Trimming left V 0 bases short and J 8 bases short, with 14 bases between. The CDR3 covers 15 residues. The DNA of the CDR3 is TGTGCCAGCTCACCACCGGGAGGTTCTACGGACATTCAGTACTTC. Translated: CASSPPGGSTDIQYF.

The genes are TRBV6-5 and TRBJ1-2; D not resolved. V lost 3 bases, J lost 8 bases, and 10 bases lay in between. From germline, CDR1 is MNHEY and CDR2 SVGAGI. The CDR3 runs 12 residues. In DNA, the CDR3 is TGTGCCAGCAGTTATGGTGTTCTGGGCTACACCTTC. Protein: CASSYGVLGYTF.

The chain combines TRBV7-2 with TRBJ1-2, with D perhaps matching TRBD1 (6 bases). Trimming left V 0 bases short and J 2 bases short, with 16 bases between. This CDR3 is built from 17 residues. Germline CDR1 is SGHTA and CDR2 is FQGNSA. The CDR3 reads CASSLAGTQATNYGYTF. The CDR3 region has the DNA TGTGCCAGCAGCTTAGCCGGGACACAAGCTACGAACTATGGCTACACCTTC.

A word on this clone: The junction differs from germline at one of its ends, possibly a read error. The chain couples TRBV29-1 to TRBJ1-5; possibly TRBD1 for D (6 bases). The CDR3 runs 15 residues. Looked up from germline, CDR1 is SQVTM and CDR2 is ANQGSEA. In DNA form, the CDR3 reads TGTTCGGCAGTGGAGGCAGGGGCGGGCAATCAGCCCCAGCATTTT. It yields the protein CSAVEAGAGNQPQHF.

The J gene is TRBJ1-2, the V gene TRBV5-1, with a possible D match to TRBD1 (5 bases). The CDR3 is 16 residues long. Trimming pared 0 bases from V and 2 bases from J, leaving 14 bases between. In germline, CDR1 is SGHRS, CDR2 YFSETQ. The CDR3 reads CASSLEGGEKNYGYTF. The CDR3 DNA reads TGCGCCAGCAGCTTGGAAGGAGGGGAAAAGAACTATGGCTACACCTTC.

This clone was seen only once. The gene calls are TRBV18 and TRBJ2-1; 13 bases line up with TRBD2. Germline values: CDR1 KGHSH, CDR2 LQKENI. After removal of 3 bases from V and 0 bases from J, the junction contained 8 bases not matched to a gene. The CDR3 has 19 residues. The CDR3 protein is CASSPRTSGSSTSYNEQFF. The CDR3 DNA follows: TGTGCCAGCTCACCCCGGACTAGCGGGAGCTCCACCTCCTACAATGAGCAGTTCTTC.

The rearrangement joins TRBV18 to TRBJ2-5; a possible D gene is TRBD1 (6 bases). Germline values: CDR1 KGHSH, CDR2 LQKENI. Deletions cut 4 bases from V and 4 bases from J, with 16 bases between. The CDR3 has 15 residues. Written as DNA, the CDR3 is TGTGCCAGCTCACGTGGGGTAGACAGGCGAGAGACCCAGTACTTC. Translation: CASSRGVDRRETQYF.

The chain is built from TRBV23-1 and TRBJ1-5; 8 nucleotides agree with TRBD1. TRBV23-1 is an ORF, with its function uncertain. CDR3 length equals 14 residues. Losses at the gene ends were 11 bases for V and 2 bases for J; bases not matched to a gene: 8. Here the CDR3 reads CARTGGKGNQPQHF. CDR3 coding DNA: TGCGCCCGCACAGGGGGAAAGGGCAATCAGCCCCAGCATTTT.

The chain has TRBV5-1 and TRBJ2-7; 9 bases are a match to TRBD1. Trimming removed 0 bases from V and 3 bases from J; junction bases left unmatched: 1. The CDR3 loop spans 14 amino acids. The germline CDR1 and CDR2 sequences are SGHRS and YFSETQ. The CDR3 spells CASSLGTGVYEQYF. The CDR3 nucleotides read TGCGCCAGCAGCTTGGGGACAGGGGTCTACGAGCAGTACTTC.

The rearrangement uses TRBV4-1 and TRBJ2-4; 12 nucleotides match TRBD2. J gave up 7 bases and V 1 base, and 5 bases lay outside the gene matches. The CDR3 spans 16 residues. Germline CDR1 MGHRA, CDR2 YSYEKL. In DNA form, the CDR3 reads TGCGCCAGCAGCCAAGGATGGACTAGCGGGACCAACATTCAGTACTTC. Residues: CASSQGWTSGTNIQYF.

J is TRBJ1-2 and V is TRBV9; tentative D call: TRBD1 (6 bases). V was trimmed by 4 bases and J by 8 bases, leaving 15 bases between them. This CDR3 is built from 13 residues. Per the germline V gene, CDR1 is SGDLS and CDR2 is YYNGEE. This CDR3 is CASSPGQTGGYTF. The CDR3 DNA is TGTGCCAGCAGCCCTGGACAGACCGGGGGCTACACCTTC.

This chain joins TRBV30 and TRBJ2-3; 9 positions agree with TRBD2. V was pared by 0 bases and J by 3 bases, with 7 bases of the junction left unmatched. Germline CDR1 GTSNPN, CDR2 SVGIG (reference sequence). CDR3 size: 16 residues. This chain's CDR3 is CAWSVRGLAKTDTQYF. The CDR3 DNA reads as TGTGCCTGGAGTGTACGTGGACTAGCGAAGACAGATACGCAGTATTTT. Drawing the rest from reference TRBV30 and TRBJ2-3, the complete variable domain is SQTIHQWPATLVQPVGSPLSLECTVEGTSNPNLYWYRQAAGRGLQLLFYSVGIGQISSEVPQNLSASRPQDRQFILSSKKLLLSDSGFYLCAWSVRGLAKTDTQYFGPGTRLTVL.

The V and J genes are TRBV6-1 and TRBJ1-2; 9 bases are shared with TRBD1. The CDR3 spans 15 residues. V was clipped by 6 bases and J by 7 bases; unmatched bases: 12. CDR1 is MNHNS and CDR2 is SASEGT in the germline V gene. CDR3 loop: CASSDWDRDTGGYTF. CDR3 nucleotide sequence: TGTGCCAGCAGCGACTGGGACAGGGACACGGGTGGCTACACCTTC.

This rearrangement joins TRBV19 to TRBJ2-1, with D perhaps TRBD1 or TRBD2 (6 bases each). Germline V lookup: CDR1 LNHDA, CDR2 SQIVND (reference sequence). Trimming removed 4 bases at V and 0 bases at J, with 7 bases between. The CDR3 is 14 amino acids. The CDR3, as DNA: TGTGCCAGTAGTAAGGGGGGCTCCTACAATGAGCAGTTCTTC. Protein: CASSKGGSYNEQFF.